This entry is about one T cell receptor (beta chain). This clone's antigen is unknown. Per-nucleotide qualities are absent, and no much larger clonotype sits a single base away. In the germline V gene, CDR1 corresponds to ENHRY and CDR2 to SYGVKD. The germline V and J ends show losses of 6 bases and 5 bases respectively, and no gene match explains 14 bases of the junction. The cysteine opens and the phenylalanine closes a CDR3 of 16 amino acids. Only CDR3 DNA is held: 48 bases, read in frame from base 1. The data originate from a study of blood T cell repertoires in COVID-19 (dated by TCRdb to 2018 to 2020). About the investigation overall: The collaborator samples originated in the United States, Italy and Spain and spanned the acute and convalescent phases of COVID-19. The prospective study material was composed of cDNA or gDNA derived from T cells, B-cell-depleted T cells, or PBMCs. Subjects who had been exposed to COVID-19, were actively infected with it, or had recovered from it provided the deeply sampled blood TCRbeta repertoires that made up the dataset. The repertoires were released in a freely available public database intended as a resource for research on the immune response to SARS-CoV-2. Samples came from the ongoing ImmuneRACE study (first 160 participants) plus 1,254 subjects from 6 global collaborators. Nearly every sample came with metadata listing a de-identified subject ID, COVID-19 status, age in years and sex. Where HLA class I and class II types were available, the types were taken from metadata supplied by the sample provider, not from assay-based typing. Summary of the overall study and its limitations: How much clinical and demographic metadata was included differed by source and by participant, and the metadata was provided uncurated.

The immunoSEQ Assay, a bias-controlled multiplex PCR, was used to amplify TCRbeta CDR3 regions from genomic DNA. The study's processing was this. Nucleated cell counts per sample were estimated from amplification of reference gene primers within the assay. To quantify the absolute abundance of each unique TCRbeta CDR3 rearrangement, sequence reads were collapsed and filtered. For each sample, productive Simpson clonality was calculated as the square root of Simpson's diversity index over productive rearrangements. As stored in TCRdb, this immuneACCESS dataset retains in-frame rearrangements with V and J assigned. A fraction of the clones does not appear; measured against another copy, unresolved V genes explain less than half of the discrepancy, and the remainder lacks a known reason. That table furnishes V, J and clone size, whereas the DNA furnished D and trimming. The sample table lists about 65,000 clones, 80% to 90% of them with a count of one. Clones ranked in the top ten supply 14% to 15% of the sample.

The collaborating institutions used their own protocols to collect whole blood in K2EDTA tubes. Collaborator samples were shipped for TCRbeta analysis as frozen whole blood, isolated PBMCs, or DNA extracted from either sample type. This TCR came from a man of 80 years or more with acute or convalescent COVID-19. Recombination linked TRBV10-3 to TRBJ2-3; 7 middle bases align to TRBD2. Sequencing input: peripheral blood. The CDR3 loop reads CAISPGRPDGGDTQYF. The nucleotide sequence reads TGTGCCATCAGCCCCGGGAGGCCGGATGGGGGAGATACGCAGTATTTT.